This T cell receptor (beta chain) comes out of a study of T cell repertoires in cytomegalovirus infection. The overall study: Researchers turned to recently identified HLA-C-restricted CMV epitopes as well as well-studied HLA-B-restricted ones. From public TCR beta signatures came an indication of both CMV infection and matching HLA type. Study results and limitations: Identification of carriers of CMV plus the relevant HLA was performed using cumulative public TCR beta family frequency. CMV-specific TCR beta clonotypes restricted by HLA-C dominated the ex vivo response.

This clonotype has a handful of counts. Its specificity is unknown. Germline trimming cut 5 bases from V and 4 bases from J; bases unmatched to any gene: 6. Germline V gives CDR1 LNHDA, CDR2 SQIVND (reference sequence). CDR3 size: 15 residues. TCRdb independently ran MiXCR on the reads; one entry per CDR3 protein. The data contain roughly 90,000 distinct CDR3 sequences, roughly a quarter of them seen just once; the ten biggest clones take up 50%. Sequencing used CD8+ T cells from cultured PBMCs, obtained from culture after CMV antigen stimulation. This clonotype originated in a human donor in good health (CMV status not recorded). Some clones in this sample may be carry-over from other donors' samples. The chain couples TRBV19 to TRBJ1-5; 9 bases line up with TRBD1. CDR3 residues: CASSRVTGGNQPQHF. The CDR3 region has the DNA TGTGCCAGTAGTCGGGTGACAGGGGGGAATCAGCCCCAGCATTTT.